The T cell receptor (beta chain) under discussion was sequenced for a study of T-cell memory formation after mild COVID-19. Constant-segment primers served in 5'RACE that generated TCR alpha and TCR beta cDNA libraries bearing sample barcodes and UMIs. Via MiXCR, TCRdb re-called the 5' RACE reads, giving one row per CDR3 protein. The table records just over 150,000 distinct CDR3 sequences, around 30% of them present only once. V gave up 0 bases and J gave up 1 base, with 14 bases separating them. This CDR3 is 17 amino acids long. Germline CDR1 SGHVS, CDR2 FQNEAQ. Notes on this clonotype: No antigen is known for it.

Whole-study results and caveats: That cross-reactive memory joined was suggested by some responding clones appearing in pre-infection memory.

The TCR originated in an adult woman who had mild COVID-19 (a few samples of this study predate the infection). Cell type and time point are not known. Sequenced material: PBMCs or a T cell subset sorted from them (not recorded which). The chain has TRBV7-8 and TRBJ2-3; tentative D call: TRBD2 (7 bases). The CDR3 coding sequence is TGTGCCAGCAGCTTAGCGCTGGGGGGGCGAGGCACAGATACGCAGTATTTT. Its protein is CASSLALGGRGTDTQYF.